This T cell receptor beta chain emerged from a study of CD8 T cells in ankylosing spondylitis. General study findings and limits: A motif of 7 or 8 highly homologous TCR beta variants was seen as apparently characteristic of ankylosing spondylitis blood.

This clonotype was recorded a few times. Its specificity is not known. Germline V gene sequence: CDR1 MGHRA, CDR2 YSYEKL. The CDR3 runs to 14 residues. V was shortened by 2 bases and J by 2 bases, with 10 bases between the two germline ends. In TCRdb, the 5' RACE reads were re-called with MiXCR into one record per CDR3 protein. The sample carries 400,000 to 450,000 distinct CDR3 sequences, 15% to 20% recorded once. V gene TRBV4-1 combines with J gene TRBJ2-7; no reliable D call. This receptor was taken from a male donor with ankylosing spondylitis. The sample comprised blood, either unsorted or a sorted T cell fraction (not recorded which). CDR3 sequence reads: CASSQPGRTYEQYF. CDR3 nucleotide sequence: TGCGCCAGCAGCCAACCAGGTCGGACCTACGAGCAGTACTTC.